This section outlines one T cell receptor beta chain sequence together with its context. Its cognate antigen is unknown. The record originates from a study of T cell repertoires in cytomegalovirus infection. Study in general: Public TCR beta signatures provided an indication of both CMV infection and a matching HLA type.

V was clipped by 6 bases and J by 4 bases, with 13 bases between them. The CDR3 is 14 residues long. Germline lookup yields CDR1 MDHEN and CDR2 SYDVKM. TCRdb reanalysed the reads using MiXCR and keeps one entry per CDR3 protein. The data contain 180,000 or so distinct CDR3 sequences, about a sixth of them singletons. Broader study findings: Dominating the ex vivo response were HLA-C-restricted CMV-specific TCR beta clonotypes.

The sequence was obtained from a human donor in good health (CMV status not recorded). Some clones in this sample may be carry-over from other donors' samples. The sequencing input was CD8+ T cells from PBMCs. J is TRBJ1-5 and V is TRBV28; D is possibly TRBD1 (5 bases). Here the CDR3 reads CASRGRVWNQPQHF. The CDR3 nucleotides read TGTGCCAGCAGGGGCAGGGTATGGAATCAGCCCCAGCATTTT.